The sequence of this T cell receptor (beta chain) was determined in a study of shared clonotypes between healthy human individuals. TCRdb's table, derived via immunoSEQ multiplex PCR, lists solely in-frame clones and lacks some. The data show 1,400,000 or so clones, less than 99% seen once. The specimen was naive CD4+ T cells sorted from blood. Subset meaning: CD45RA+ positively selected. The TCR was taken from a man aged 30-40 years in good health.

The CDR3 here is CASSTLGVIAKNIQYF. The CDR3 DNA reads TGCGCCAGCAGCACCCTCGGGGTGATAGCCAAAAACATTCAGTACTTC. This sequence joins TRBV5-1 and TRBJ2-4; tentatively, D is TRBD2 (5 bases). The germline V and J ends were trimmed by 4 bases and 0 bases, with 14 bases remaining between them. Germline assignment: CDR1 SGHRS and CDR2 YFSETQ. The CDR3 runs to 16 residues.